This entry lists 5 T cell receptor beta chains sequenced from one sample in a study of blood T cell repertoires in COVID-19. The assay was immunoSEQ multiplex PCR, and TCRdb's table has in-frame clones only and misses some. In the table there are tens of thousands of clones, roughly 85% of which are singletons. Sequencing was done on a sample of peripheral blood. Source of these receptors: an older woman with COVID-19, enrolled during active disease.

V is TRBV6-5 and J is TRBJ1-4, with 8 bases identical to TRBD1. Unmatched junction bases numbered 6, after V lost 5 bases and J lost 7 bases. The CDR3 is 14 amino acids. CDR1 and CDR2 from the germline V gene are MNHEY and SVGAGI. The CDR3 sequence is CASSHDRGAEKLFF. The CDR3 nucleotides read TGTGCCAGCAGTCACGACAGGGGAGCTGAAAAACTGTTTTTT.

This clone was picked up one time. V gene TRBV18 combines with J gene TRBJ2-2, with D perhaps matching TRBD1 (5 bases). Germline V lookup: CDR1 KGHSH, CDR2 LQKENI. The CDR3 spans 14 residues. Trimming shortened V by 3 bases and J by 2 bases, and 7 bases separated the two germline ends. The DNA for the CDR3 is TGTGCCAGCTCACCGGACACAAACACCGGGGAGCTGTTTTTT. Its protein product is CASSPDTNTGELFF.

This chain connects TRBV7-9 to TRBJ2-1; 9 positions match TRBD1. The ends lost 8 bases at V and 4 bases at J; junction bases unmatched: 9. The CDR3 totals 15 residues. Germline loops: CDR1 SEHNR, CDR2 FQNEAQ (reference sequence). The CDR3 here is CASCRGQGTYNEQFF. The CDR3 coding sequence is TGTGCCAGCTGCCGGGGACAGGGAACTTACAATGAGCAGTTCTTC. Variable domain in full (rest from reference TRBV7-9 and TRBJ2-1): DTGVSQNPRHKITKRGQNVTFRCDPISEHNRLYWYRQTLGQGPEFLTYFQNEAQLEKSRLLSDRFSAERPKGSFSTLEIQRTEQGDSAMYLCASCRGQGTYNEQFFGPGTRLTVL.

The V and J genes are TRBV27 and TRBJ2-5; D is ambiguous. V lost 2 bases and J lost 4, with 8 bases in between. Per the germline V gene, CDR1 is MNHEY and CDR2 is SMNVEV (reference sequence). This CDR3 region has 13 residues. Here the CDR3 DNA reads TGTGCCAGCAGTTTAGAGGCGTCAGAGACCCAGTACTTC. This sequence encodes CASSLEASETQYF.

The chain combines TRBV7-2 with TRBJ2-7; 13 positions agree with TRBD2. V lost 5 bases and J lost 4; bases outside the gene matches: 5. There are 15 residues in the CDR3. Germline V CDR1 and CDR2: SGHTA, FQGNSA. CDR3 protein: CASSELAGGSYEQYF. CDR3 nucleotides: TGTGCCAGCAGCGAACTAGCGGGGGGGTCGTACGAGCAGTACTTC.